Listed below are T cell receptor beta chains from one sample, sequenced in a study of blood T cells in healthy people across ages. TCRdb independently ran MiXCR on the 5' RACE reads; one entry per CDR3 protein. The sample yields some 940,000 distinct CDR3 sequences, 25% to 35% seen once. The sample also formed part of further work on T cells of mothers and their children.

The sequenced sample consisted of blood. All receptors derive from a middle-aged woman in good health. CDR3s include the opening cysteine and the closing phenylalanine or tryptophan. The D gene is left open where the match is weak. Clone size is given for some rows only: seen once, a few or many times, or a class if the clone is expanded.

TRBV18	few	.	TRBJ1-1	TGTGCCAGCTCACCAGGAAGGTCCCCACTGAACACTGAAGCTTTCTTT	CASSPGRSPLNTEAFF
TRBV5-1	few	.	TRBJ2-1	TGCGCCGGCAGCTTGGGCGGAAGGGTTGAGGAGCAGTTCTTC	CAGSLGGRVEEQFF
TRBV7-8	many	.	TRBJ2-7	TGTGCCAGCAGCTCGAGTATGGGGGGCGGCTCCTACGAGCAGTACTTC	CASSSSMGGGSYEQYF
TRBV5-6	many	.	TRBJ2-1	TGTGCCAGCAGCTTGGGTGTAAAGCCCTCCTACAATGAGCAGTTCTTC	CASSLGVKPSYNEQFF
TRBV7-2	many	.	TRBJ2-7	TGTGCCAGCAGCTGGGGCAGGGGAAGTGTGGACGAGCAGTACTTC	CASSWGRGSVDEQYF
TRBV20-1	many	.	TRBJ2-1	TGCAGTGCAGGGGTAGGGTCCTACAATGAGCAGTTCTTC	CSAGVGSYNEQFF
TRBV20-1	few	.	TRBJ1-6	TGCAGTGCTAGAGAAGGAGGGGCGGCCGCGGGGCCCCTCCACTTT	CSAREGGAAAGPLHF
TRBV6-2/TRBV6-3	many	.	TRBJ2-7	TGTGCCAACACCCCCGGGTACTACGAGCAGTACTTC	CANTPGYYEQYF
TRBV5-1	.	TRBD1	TRBJ2-7	TGCGCCAGCAGCACTGGGACAGGGGGTGGATACGAGCAGTACTTC	CASSTGTGGGYEQYF
TRBV9	.	TRBD2	TRBJ2-1	TGTGCCAGCAGCGTAGTACCACTAGCGGATGAGCAGTTCTTC	CASSVVPLADEQFF
TRBV4-2	.	.	TRBJ1-1	TGTGCCAGCAGCCATGAGGTGGTGGGGAACACTGAAGCTTTCTTT	CASSHEVVGNTEAFF
TRBV20-1	once	.	TRBJ1-2	TGCAGTGACAGGAACTATGACTACACCTTC	CSDRNYDYTF
TRBV12-3/TRBV12-4	.	TRBD2	TRBJ2-3	TGTGCCAGCAGTCTAAATCAACTAGCGGGGATAGATACGCAGTATTTT	CASSLNQLAGIDTQYF
TRBV18	.	.	TRBJ2-7	TGTGCCAGCTCAGATGAGGGCACCTACGAGCAGTACTTC	CASSDEGTYEQYF
TRBV6-5	many	TRBD1	TRBJ1-6	TGTGCCAGCCAACGACAGGGACGAAATTCACCCCTCCACTTT	CASQRQGRNSPLHF
TRBV7-9	.	.	TRBJ1-1	TGTGCCGGCAGCTTAAACCGGAACACTGAAGCTTTCTTT	CAGSLNRNTEAFF
TRBV6-5	.	TRBD1	TRBJ1-1	TGTGCCAGCATAAGATGGACAGGGGGCACTGAAGCTTTCTTT	CASIRWTGGTEAFF